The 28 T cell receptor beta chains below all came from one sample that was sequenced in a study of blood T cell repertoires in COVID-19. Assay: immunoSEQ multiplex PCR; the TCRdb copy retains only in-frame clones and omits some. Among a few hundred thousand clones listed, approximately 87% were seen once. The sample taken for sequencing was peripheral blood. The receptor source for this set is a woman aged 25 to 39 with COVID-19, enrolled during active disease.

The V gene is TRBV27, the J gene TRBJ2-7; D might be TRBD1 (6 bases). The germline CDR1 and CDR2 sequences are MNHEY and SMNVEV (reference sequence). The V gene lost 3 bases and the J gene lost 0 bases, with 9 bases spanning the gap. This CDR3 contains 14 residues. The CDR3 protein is CASSFTDSSYEQYF. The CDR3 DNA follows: TGTGCCAGCAGTTTTACGGACAGCTCCTACGAGCAGTACTTC.

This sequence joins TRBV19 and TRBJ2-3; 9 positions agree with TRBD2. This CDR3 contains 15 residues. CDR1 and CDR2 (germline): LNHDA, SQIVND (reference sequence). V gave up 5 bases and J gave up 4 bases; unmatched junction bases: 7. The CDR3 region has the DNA TGTGCCAGTAGTCGTAGCGGGAGTAGGGCAGATACGCAGTATTTT. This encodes CASSRSGSRADTQYF.

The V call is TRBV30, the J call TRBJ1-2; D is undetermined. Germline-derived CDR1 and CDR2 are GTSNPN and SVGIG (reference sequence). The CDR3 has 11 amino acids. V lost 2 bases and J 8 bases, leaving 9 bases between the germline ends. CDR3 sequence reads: CAWSPQLGYTF. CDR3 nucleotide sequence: TGTGCCTGGAGTCCCCAACTGGGCTACACCTTC.

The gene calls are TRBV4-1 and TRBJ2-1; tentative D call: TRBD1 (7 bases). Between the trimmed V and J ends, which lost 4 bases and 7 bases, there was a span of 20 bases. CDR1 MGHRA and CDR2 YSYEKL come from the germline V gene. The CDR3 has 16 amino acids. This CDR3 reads CASSLQGGWEGNEQFF. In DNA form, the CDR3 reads TGCGCCAGCAGCCTGCAGGGGGGATGGGAAGGGAATGAGCAGTTCTTC.

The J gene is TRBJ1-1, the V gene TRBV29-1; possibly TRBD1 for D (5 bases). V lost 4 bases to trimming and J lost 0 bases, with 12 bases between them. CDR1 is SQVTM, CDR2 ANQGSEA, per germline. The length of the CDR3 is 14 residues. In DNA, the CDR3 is TGCAGCGTTGCTGGAGGGGCGATGAACACTGAAGCTTTCTTT. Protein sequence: CSVAGGAMNTEAFF.

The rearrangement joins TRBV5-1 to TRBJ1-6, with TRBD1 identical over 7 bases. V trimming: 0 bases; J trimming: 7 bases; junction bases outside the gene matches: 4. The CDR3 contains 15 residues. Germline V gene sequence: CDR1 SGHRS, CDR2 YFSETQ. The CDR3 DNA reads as TGCGCCAGCAGCTTGGTGGGGACAGAGAATTCACCCCTCCACTTT. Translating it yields CASSLVGTENSPLHF.

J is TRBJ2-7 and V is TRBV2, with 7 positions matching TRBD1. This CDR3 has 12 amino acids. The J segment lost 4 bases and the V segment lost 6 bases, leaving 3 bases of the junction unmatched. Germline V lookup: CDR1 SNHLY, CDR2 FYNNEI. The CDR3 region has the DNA TGTGCCAGCAGCCTACAGGGGTACGAGCAGTACTTC. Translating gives CASSLQGYEQYF.

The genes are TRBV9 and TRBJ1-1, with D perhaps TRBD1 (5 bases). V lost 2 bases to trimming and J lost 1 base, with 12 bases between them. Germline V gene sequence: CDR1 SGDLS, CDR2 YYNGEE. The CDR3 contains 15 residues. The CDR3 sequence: CASSVLTGTNTEAFF. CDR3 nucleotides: TGTGCCAGCAGCGTCCTTACAGGTACGAACACTGAAGCTTTCTTT.

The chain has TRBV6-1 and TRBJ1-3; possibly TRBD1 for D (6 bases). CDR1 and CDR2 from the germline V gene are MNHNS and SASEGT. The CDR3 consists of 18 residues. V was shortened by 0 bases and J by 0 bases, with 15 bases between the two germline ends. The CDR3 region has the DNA TGTGCCAGCAGTGAAGCGGCAGGGGCCCTATTCTCTGGAAACACCATATATTTT. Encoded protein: CASSEAAGALFSGNTIYF.

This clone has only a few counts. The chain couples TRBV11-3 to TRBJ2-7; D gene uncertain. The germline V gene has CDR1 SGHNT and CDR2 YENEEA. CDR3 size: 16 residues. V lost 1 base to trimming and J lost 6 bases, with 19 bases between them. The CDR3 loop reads CASSLVPPRSVGEQYF. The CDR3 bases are TGTGCCAGCAGCTTAGTCCCCCCCCGGTCGGTCGGCGAGCAGTACTTC.

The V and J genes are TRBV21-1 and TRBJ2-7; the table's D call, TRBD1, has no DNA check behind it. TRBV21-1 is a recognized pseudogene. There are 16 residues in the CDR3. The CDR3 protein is CASSKSHRGRPYEQYF. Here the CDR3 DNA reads TGTGCCAGCAGCAAAAGTCACAGGGGGCGCCCCTACGAGCAGTACTTC.

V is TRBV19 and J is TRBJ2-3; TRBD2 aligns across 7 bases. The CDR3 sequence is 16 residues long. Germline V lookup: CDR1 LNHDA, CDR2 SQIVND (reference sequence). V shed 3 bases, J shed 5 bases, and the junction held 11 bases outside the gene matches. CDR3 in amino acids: CASSMGLSGIIDTQYF. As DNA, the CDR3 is TGTGCCAGTAGTATGGGACTAAGCGGGATAATAGATACGCAGTATTTT. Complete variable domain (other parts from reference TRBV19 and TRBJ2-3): DGGITQSPKYLFRKEGQNVTLSCEQNLNHDAMYWYRQDPGQGLRLIYYSQIVNDFQKGDIAEGYSVSREKKESFPLTVTSAQKNPTAFYLCASSMGLSGIIDTQYFGPGTRLTVL.

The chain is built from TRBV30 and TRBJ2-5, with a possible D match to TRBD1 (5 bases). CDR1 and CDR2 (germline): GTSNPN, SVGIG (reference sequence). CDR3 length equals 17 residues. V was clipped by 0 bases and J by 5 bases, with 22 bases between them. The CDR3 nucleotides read TGTGCCTGGAGTGTGTTTAGGACAATCAAGCTATTGGAGACCCAGTACTTC. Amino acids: CAWSVFRTIKLLETQYF.

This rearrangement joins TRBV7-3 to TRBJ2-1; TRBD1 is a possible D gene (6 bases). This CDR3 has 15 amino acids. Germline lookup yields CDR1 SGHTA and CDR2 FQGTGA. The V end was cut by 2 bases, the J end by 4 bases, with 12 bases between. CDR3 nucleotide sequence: TGTGCCAGCAGCTTATCGGGCAGGGGATACAATGAGCAGTTCTTC. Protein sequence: CASSLSGRGYNEQFF.

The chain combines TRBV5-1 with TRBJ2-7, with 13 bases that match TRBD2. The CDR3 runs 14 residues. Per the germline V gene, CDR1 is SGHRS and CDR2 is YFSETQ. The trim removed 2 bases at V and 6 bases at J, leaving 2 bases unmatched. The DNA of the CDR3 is TGCGCCAGCAGCTTACTAGCGGGAGGGCCCGAGCAGTACTTC. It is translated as CASSLLAGGPEQYF.

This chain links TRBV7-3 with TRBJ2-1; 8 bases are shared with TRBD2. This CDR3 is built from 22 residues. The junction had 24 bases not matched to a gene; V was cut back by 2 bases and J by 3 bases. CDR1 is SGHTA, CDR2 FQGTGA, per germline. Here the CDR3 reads CASSLDPGTTREREGLYNEQFF. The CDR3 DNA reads TGTGCCAGCAGCTTAGATCCCGGAACGACCCGGGAACGGGAGGGCCTCTACAATGAGCAGTTCTTC.

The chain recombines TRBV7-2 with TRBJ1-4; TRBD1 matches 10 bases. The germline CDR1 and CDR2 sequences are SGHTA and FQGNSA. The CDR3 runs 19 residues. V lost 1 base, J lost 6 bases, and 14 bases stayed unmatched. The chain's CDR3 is CASSLEGGTGALLYEKLFF. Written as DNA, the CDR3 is TGTGCCAGCAGCTTAGAGGGTGGGACAGGGGCGCTCCTCTATGAAAAACTGTTTTTT.

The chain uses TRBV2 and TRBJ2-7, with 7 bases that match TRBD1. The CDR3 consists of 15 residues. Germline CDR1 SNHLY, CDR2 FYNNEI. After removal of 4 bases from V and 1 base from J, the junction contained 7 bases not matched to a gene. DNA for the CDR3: TGTGCCAGCAGTGGGCCGGGACAGTGGTCCTACGAGCAGTACTTC. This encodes CASSGPGQWSYEQYF.

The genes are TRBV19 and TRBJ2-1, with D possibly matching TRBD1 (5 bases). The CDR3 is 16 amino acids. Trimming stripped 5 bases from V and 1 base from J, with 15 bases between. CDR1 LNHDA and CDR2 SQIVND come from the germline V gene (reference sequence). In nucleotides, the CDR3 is TGTGCCAGTAGTCCAACCTCAGGGCGGTCCTACAATGAGCAGTTCTTC. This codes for CASSPTSGRSYNEQFF.

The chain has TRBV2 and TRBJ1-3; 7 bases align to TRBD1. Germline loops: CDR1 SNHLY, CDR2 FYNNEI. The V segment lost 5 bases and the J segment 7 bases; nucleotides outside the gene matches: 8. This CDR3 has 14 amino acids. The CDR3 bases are TGTGCCAGCAGTCAACAGGGGATGGGCAACACCATATATTTT. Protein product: CASSQQGMGNTIYF.

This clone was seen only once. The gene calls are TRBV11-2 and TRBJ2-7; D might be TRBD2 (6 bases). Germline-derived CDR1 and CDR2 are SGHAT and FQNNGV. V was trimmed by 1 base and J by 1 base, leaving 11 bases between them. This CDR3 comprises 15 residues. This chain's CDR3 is CASSLVQGLSYEQYF. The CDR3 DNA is TGTGCCAGCAGCTTAGTTCAGGGACTGTCCTACGAGCAGTACTTC.

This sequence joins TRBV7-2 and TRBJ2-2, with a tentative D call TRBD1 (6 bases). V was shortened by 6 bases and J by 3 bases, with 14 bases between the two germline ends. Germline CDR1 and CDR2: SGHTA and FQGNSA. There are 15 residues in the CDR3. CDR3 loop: CASRSQGLYTGELFF. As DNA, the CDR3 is TGTGCCAGCAGGAGTCAGGGGCTTTACACCGGGGAGCTGTTTTTT.

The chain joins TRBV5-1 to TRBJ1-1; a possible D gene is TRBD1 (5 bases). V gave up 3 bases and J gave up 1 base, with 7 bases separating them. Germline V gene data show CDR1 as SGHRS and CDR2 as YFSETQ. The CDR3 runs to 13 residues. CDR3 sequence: CASSSQENTEAFF. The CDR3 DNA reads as TGCGCCAGCAGCTCACAGGAGAACACTGAAGCTTTCTTT.

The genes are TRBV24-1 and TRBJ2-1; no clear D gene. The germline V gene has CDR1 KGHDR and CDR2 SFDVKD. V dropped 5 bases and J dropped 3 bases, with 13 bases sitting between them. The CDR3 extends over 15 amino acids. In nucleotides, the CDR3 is TGTGCCACCAGTGTCCCCCGAGCAGGCTACAATGAGCAGTTCTTC. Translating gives CATSVPRAGYNEQFF.

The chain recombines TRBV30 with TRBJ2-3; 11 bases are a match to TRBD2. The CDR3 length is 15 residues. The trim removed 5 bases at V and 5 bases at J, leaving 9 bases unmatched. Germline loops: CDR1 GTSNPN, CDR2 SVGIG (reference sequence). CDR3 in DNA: TGTGCCTGGGCGACTAGCGGGACCCGCGGAGATACGCAGTATTTT. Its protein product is CAWATSGTRGDTQYF.

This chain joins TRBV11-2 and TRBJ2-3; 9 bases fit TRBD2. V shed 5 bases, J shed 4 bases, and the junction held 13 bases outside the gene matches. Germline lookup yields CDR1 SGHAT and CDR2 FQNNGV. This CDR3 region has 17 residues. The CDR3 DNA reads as TGTGCCAGCAGCCCCGTTGGCGGGAGGGCCCTCGCAGATACGCAGTATTTT. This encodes CASSPVGGRALADTQYF.

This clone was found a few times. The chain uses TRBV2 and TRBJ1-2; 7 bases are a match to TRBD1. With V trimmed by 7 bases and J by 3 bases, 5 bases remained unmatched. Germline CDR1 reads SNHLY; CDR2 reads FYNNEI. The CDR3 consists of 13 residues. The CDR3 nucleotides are TGTGCCAGCAACGACAGGGAGGACTATGGCTACACCTTC. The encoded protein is CASNDREDYGYTF.

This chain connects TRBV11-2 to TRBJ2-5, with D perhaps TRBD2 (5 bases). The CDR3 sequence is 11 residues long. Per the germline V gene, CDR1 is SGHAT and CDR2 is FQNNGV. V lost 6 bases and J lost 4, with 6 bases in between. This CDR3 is CASREGETQYF. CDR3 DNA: TGTGCCAGCAGAGAGGGAGAGACCCAGTACTTC.